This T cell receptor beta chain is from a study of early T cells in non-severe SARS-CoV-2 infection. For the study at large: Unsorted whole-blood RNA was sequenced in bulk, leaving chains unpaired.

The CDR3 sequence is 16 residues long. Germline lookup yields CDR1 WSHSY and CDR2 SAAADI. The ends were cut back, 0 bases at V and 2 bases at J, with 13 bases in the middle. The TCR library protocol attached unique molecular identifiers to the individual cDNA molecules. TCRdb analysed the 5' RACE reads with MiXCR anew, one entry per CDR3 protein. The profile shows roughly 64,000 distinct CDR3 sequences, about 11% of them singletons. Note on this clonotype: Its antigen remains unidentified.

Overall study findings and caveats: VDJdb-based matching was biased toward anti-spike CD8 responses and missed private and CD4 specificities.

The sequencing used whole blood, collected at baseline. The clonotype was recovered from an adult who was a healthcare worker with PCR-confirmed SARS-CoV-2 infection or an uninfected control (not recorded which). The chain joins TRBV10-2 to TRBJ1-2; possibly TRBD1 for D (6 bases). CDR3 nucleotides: TGCGCCAGCAGTGAGTCGTTTGGGGGCCCCAACTATGGCTACACCTTC. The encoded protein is CASSESFGGPNYGYTF.